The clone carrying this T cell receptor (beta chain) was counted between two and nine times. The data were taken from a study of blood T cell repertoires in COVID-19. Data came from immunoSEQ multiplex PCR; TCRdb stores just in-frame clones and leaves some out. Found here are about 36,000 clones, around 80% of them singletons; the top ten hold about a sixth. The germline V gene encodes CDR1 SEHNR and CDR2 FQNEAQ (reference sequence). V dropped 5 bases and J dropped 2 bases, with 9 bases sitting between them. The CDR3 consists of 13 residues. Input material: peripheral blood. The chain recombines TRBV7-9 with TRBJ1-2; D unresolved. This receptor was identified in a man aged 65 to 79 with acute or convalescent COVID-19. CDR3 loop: CASSQTGNYGYTF. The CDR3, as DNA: TGTGCCAGCAGCCAGACGGGAAACTATGGCTACACCTTC. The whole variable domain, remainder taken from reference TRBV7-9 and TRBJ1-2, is DTGVSQNPRHKITKRGQNVTFRCDPISEHNRLYWYRQTLGQGPEFLTYFQNEAQLEKSRLLSDRFSAERPKGSFSTLEIQRTEQGDSAMYLCASSQTGNYGYTFGSGTRLTVV.